A selection of T cell receptor beta chains follows, all from one sample in a study of metastatic and nonmetastatic thyroid tumors. TCRdb reanalyzed the PCR reads via MiXCR. This table has more than 40,000 clones, about 24% appearing once. Material for sequencing was tumor tissue. The receptors come from a female donor with papillary thyroid cancer or a benign thyroid nodule (not recorded which). Some clones in this sample may be carry-over from other donors' samples. Each CDR3 is given with its conserved first and last residue. The D gene is left open where the match is weak. Part of the rows lack a size; the others show once, few, many or a class for expanded clones.

v_gene	d_gene	abundance	j_gene	CDR3aa	CDR3nt
TRBV10-3	.	many	TRBJ1-2	CAISESGDRGCTF	TGTGCCATCAGTGAGTCTGGGGACCGTGGCTGCACCTTC
TRBV5-4	.	.	TRBJ1-2	CASSPERTNGGYTF	TGTGCCAGCAGCCCGGAAAGGACCAACGGTGGCTACACCTTC
TRBV7-9	.	many	TRBJ2-1	CASRTEWDEQFF	TGTGCCAGCAGGACAGAGTGGGATGAGCAGTTCTTC
TRBV13	.	.	TRBJ2-3	CASSFWTTDTQYF	TGTGCCAGCAGCTTCTGGACCACAGATACGCAGTATTTT
TRBV14	.	once	TRBJ2-7	CASSQDGFPHF	TGTGCCAGCAGCCAAGATGGGTTTCCCCACTTC
TRBV19	TRBD2	many	TRBJ2-2	CASSIGEGSNTGELFF	TGTGCCAGTAGTATAGGGGAGGGATCGAACACCGGGGAGCTGTTTTTT
TRBV19	.	few	TRBJ2-2	CASMAGRHGELFF	TGTGCCAGTATGGCCGGGCGGCACGGGGAGCTGTTTTTT
TRBV12-3/TRBV12-4	.	few	TRBJ2-6	CASSPGTGANVLTF	TGTGCCAGCAGTCCGGGGACAGGGGCCAACGTCCTGACTTTC
TRBV20-1	TRBD2	.	TRBJ2-1	CSSPSGRAMDEQFF	TGCAGTTCTCCTAGCGGGAGGGCCATGGATGAGCAGTTCTTC
TRBV5-1	.	.	TRBJ2-1	CASKRGQIMGDEQFF	TGCGCCAGCAAACGAGGGCAGATCATGGGCGATGAGCAGTTCTTC
TRBV7-6	TRBD1	many	TRBJ1-2	CASSAGQGRGYTF	TGTGCCAGCAGCGCAGGACAGGGTCGAGGCTACACCTTC
TRBV24-1	TRBD2	.	TRBJ2-7	CATAGRYTRGAVTSGVEQYF	TGTGCCACCGCGGGTCGCTACACTCGCGGGGCCGTGACTAGCGGGGTCGAGCAGTACTTC
TRBV20-1	.	many	TRBJ1-1	CNAAPGRYTEAFF	TGCAATGCAGCACCGGGACGGTACACTGAAGCTTTCTTT
TRBV6-1	.	many	TRBJ1-2	CASSESGPNYGYTF	TGTGCCAGCAGTGAAAGTGGGCCTAACTATGGCTACACCTTC
TRBV19	.	many	TRBJ2-5	CASSPGGGETQYF	TGTGCCAGTAGCCCCGGTGGCGGGGAGACCCAGTACTTC
TRBV5-6	TRBD1	many	TRBJ2-5	CASSPTLTGDQETQYF	TGTGCCAGCAGCCCCACCCTTACAGGGGACCAAGAGACCCAGTACTTC
TRBV7-3	.	.	TRBJ2-3	CASSLNRESADTQYF	TGTGCCAGCAGCTTAAATCGGGAGAGTGCGGATACGCAGTATTTT
TRBV5-6	TRBD1	.	TRBJ1-2	CASSLVGQGVSGYTF	TGTGCCAGCAGCCTAGTCGGACAGGGGGTTTCTGGCTACACCTTC
TRBV7-3	TRBD1	many	TRBJ2-2	CASSLPGQGPGELFF	TGTGCCAGCAGCCTCCCGGGACAGGGCCCCGGGGAGCTGTTTTTT
TRBV6-1	TRBD1	many	TRBJ2-3	CASSEDRGPDTQYF	TGTGCCAGCAGTGAAGACAGGGGGCCAGATACGCAGTATTTT
TRBV12-3/TRBV12-4	.	.	TRBJ1-6	CASRRGADSPLHF	TGTGCCAGCCGGAGGGGAGCCGATTCACCCCTCCACTTT
TRBV5-1	.	.	TRBJ2-1	CASSFSRGSTPHNEQFF	TGCGCCAGCAGCTTCTCGAGGGGGTCCACCCCACACAATGAGCAGTTCTTC
TRBV12-3/TRBV12-4	TRBD1	many	TRBJ1-1	CASRYRPDRANTEAFF	TGTGCCAGCAGATACCGCCCGGACAGGGCGAACACTGAAGCTTTCTTT
TRBV20-1	.	few	TRBJ2-5	CSARVGQQETQYF	TGCAGTGCCAGAGTCGGGCAACAAGAGACCCAGTACTTC
TRBV20-1	TRBD1	few	TRBJ1-2	CSARDGNRGRGGYTF	TGCAGTGCTAGAGATGGCAACAGGGGGCGCGGGGGCTACACCTTC
TRBV5-1	.	.	TRBJ2-5	CASSLAGSKETQYF	TGCGCCAGCAGCTTGGCAGGTAGCAAAGAGACCCAGTACTTC
TRBV25-1	TRBD1	few	TRBJ2-7	CASSEWDRGWWEQYF	TGTGCCAGCAGTGAATGGGACAGGGGATGGTGGGAGCAGTACTTC
TRBV24-1	.	few	TRBJ1-1	CAVSQGNTEAFF	TGTGCCGTCTCCCAGGGGAACACTGAAGCTTTCTTT
TRBV20-1	TRBD1	.	TRBJ1-1	CSASSTGASSSTEAFF	TGCAGTGCCAGTTCGACAGGGGCTTCCTCGAGCACTGAAGCTTTCTTT
TRBV5-1	TRBD1	.	TRBJ1-1	CASSQTGGFDTEAFF	TGCGCCAGCAGCCAAACAGGGGGCTTTGACACTGAAGCTTTCTTT
TRBV2	TRBD2	many	TRBJ2-4	CATYLTAGQNIQYF	TGTGCCACCTACCTGACAGCGGGGCAAAACATTCAGTACTTC
TRBV25-1	TRBD2	.	TRBJ2-3	CASSKTSGRTDTQYF	TGTGCCAGCAGTAAGACTAGCGGGAGAACAGATACGCAGTATTTT
TRBV3-1	TRBD2	many	TRBJ2-3	CASSHHGTSGSGDTQYF	TGTGCCAGCAGCCACCATGGGACTAGCGGGAGTGGGGATACGCAGTATTTT
TRBV2	.	once	TRBJ1-5	CASCGRVGRPQHF	TGTGCCAGCTGTGGGAGGGTAGGCCGGCCCCAGCATTTT
TRBV30	.	many	TRBJ1-5	CAWSPWDSNQPQHF	TGTGCCTGGAGCCCCTGGGATAGCAATCAGCCCCAGCATTTT
TRBV6-2/TRBV6-3	TRBD2	medium-sized	TRBJ2-7	CASTRTRVEEQYF	TGTGCCAGCACCCGGACTAGGGTGGAGGAGCAGTACTTC
TRBV27	TRBD2	many	TRBJ2-1	CASSLSVLAGGFEQFF	TGTGCCAGCAGTTTATCGGTTCTAGCGGGAGGATTTGAGCAGTTCTTC
TRBV27	TRBD1	.	TRBJ2-7	CASSIHRGSEQYF	TGTGCCAGCAGTATTCACAGGGGATCCGAGCAGTACTTC
TRBV4-2	.	few	TRBJ2-7	CASSQAHEQYF	TGTGCCAGCAGCCAAGCTCACGAGCAGTACTTC
TRBV6-6	TRBD2	many	TRBJ2-3	CASTRTSGRRGTDTQYF	TGTGCCAGCACTCGGACTAGCGGGAGGAGAGGCACAGATACGCAGTATTTT
TRBV28	.	few	TRBJ1-2	CASSLKVSYGYTF	TGTGCCAGCAGTTTAAAGGTTTCTTATGGCTACACCTTC
TRBV10-3	TRBD2	many	TRBJ2-1	CAISGTSGGSEQFF	TGTGCCATCAGTGGGACTAGCGGGGGATCTGAGCAGTTCTTC
TRBV6-2/TRBV6-3	TRBD2	few	TRBJ2-2	CASSWTSGRPGELFF	TGTGCCAGCAGTTGGACTAGCGGGAGACCCGGGGAGCTGTTTTTT
TRBV15	.	many	TRBJ2-3	CATSRDADTDTQYF	TGTGCCACCTCGAGGGACGCAGACACAGATACGCAGTATTTT
TRBV6-1	.	.	TRBJ1-3	CASREGGGNTIYF	TGTGCCAGCAGGGAGGGAGGTGGAAACACCATATATTTT
TRBV24-1	.	few	TRBJ2-7	CATSDLRASYEQYF	TGTGCCACCAGTGATTTGCGGGCTAGCTACGAGCAGTACTTC
TRBV6-1	.	.	TRBJ1-6	CASSGVRQESPLHF	TGTGCCAGCAGTGGCGTTAGACAGGAATCACCCCTCCACTTT
TRBV27	TRBD2	.	TRBJ2-3	CASNGGRYSDTQYF	TGTGCCAGCAACGGCGGGAGATACTCAGATACGCAGTATTTT
TRBV20-1	TRBD2	many	TRBJ2-5	CSARGGSGRETQYF	TGCAGTGCTAGAGGGGGTAGCGGGAGAGAGACCCAGTACTTC
TRBV12-3/TRBV12-4	TRBD2	.	TRBJ2-1	CAIPPLAGGVNEQFF	TGTGCCATCCCGCCTCTAGCGGGAGGGGTGAATGAGCAGTTCTTC
TRBV6-1	.	medium-sized	TRBJ2-7	CAGKEGDGSSYEQYF	TGTGCCGGCAAAGAGGGCGACGGGAGCTCCTACGAGCAGTACTTC
TRBV20-1	.	.	TRBJ1-3	CSARLSGFYSGNTIYF	TGCAGTGCTAGGTTGTCAGGGTTCTACTCTGGAAACACCATATATTTT
TRBV20-1	.	.	TRBJ1-5	CSASQTAGGNQPQHF	TGCAGTGCTAGCCAGACAGCCGGCGGCAATCAGCCCCAGCATTTT
TRBV4-2	.	.	TRBJ2-7	CASSQAAGWHSYEQYF	TGTGCCAGCAGCCAAGCAGCTGGGTGGCACTCCTACGAGCAGTACTTC
TRBV20-1	TRBD2	few	TRBJ2-3	CSARASGSTDTQYF	TGCAGTGCTAGAGCTAGCGGGAGCACAGATACGCAGTATTTT
TRBV6-1	.	many	TRBJ2-7	CASSESWTAYEQYF	TGTGCCAGCAGTGAAAGTTGGACTGCCTACGAGCAGTACTTC
TRBV18	TRBD1	once	TRBJ1-2	CASRRTGGGDGYTF	TGTGCCAGCCGTAGGACAGGGGGCGGAGATGGCTACACCTTC
TRBV6-4	.	many	TRBJ2-2	CASSVSGDTGELFF	TGTGCCAGCAGTGTATCGGGGGACACCGGGGAGCTGTTTTTT
TRBV13	.	.	TRBJ2-7	CASSLESWGEQYF	TGTGCCAGCAGCTTAGAGTCGTGGGGAGAGCAGTACTTC
TRBV6-2/TRBV6-3	TRBD2	.	TRBJ2-1	CASSYSRGLAGDLNNEQFF	TGTGCCAGCAGTTACTCACGGGGACTAGCGGGAGACTTAAACAATGAGCAGTTCTTC